The 25 T cell receptor beta chains below all came from one sample that was sequenced in a study of Ad26.COV2.S vaccination and SARS-CoV-2 variants. Treatment indicated: around 19 received Ad26.COV2.S at low or high dose, single or two shots; about 5 received placebo; per-sample allocation not given. The study sampled participants on day 63 after the first vaccine or placebo injection. TCRdb keeps only in-frame clones here, not all; method: immunoSEQ multiplex PCR. Of about 440,000 clones listed, about 92% are singletons. This material consisted of peripheral blood, taken in a trial of Ad26.COV2.S vaccine versus placebo. The receptors shown here come from a person aged 18 to 59 who received the Ad26.COV2.S COVID-19 vaccine or a placebo.

The CDR3 sequence: CASSFPGGGTDTQYF. As DNA, the CDR3 is TGTGCCAGCAGTTTCCCTGGGGGCGGCACAGATACGCAGTATTTT. The chain combines TRBV28 with TRBJ2-3; possibly TRBD1 for D (6 bases). V was shortened by 3 bases and J by 1 base, with 11 bases between the two germline ends. The CDR3 has 15 residues. Germline V CDR1 and CDR2: MDHEN, SYDVKM.

This rearrangement joins TRBV7-9 to TRBJ2-7, with 9 bases identical to TRBD1. Unmatched junction bases numbered 7, after V lost 5 bases and J lost 5 bases. CDR3 length: 14 residues. Germline CDR1 SEHNR, CDR2 FQNEAQ (reference sequence). The CDR3 coding sequence is TGTGCCAGCAGCATTGGGGACAGGGTGGACGAGCAGTACTTC. Protein: CASSIGDRVDEQYF.

J is TRBJ1-2 and V is TRBV19; tentatively, D is TRBD1 (5 bases). V was pared by 7 bases and J by 8 bases, with 11 bases between. The CDR3 covers 11 residues. Germline-derived CDR1 and CDR2 are LNHDA and SQIVND (reference sequence). CDR3: CASNQGLGYTF. The CDR3 DNA reads TGTGCCAGTAATCAGGGACTGGGCTACACCTTC.

The chain recombines TRBV6-5 with TRBJ2-7; 8 bases map to TRBD1. In germline, CDR1 is MNHEY, CDR2 SVGAGI. J lost 3 bases, V lost 6 bases, and 10 bases had no gene match. The CDR3 runs 15 residues. The CDR3 DNA follows: TGTGCCAGCAGCCCCGGGACAGGTGCCCTCTACGAGCAGTACTTC. It translates to CASSPGTGALYEQYF.

V gene TRBV5-1 combines with J gene TRBJ2-2; D is possibly TRBD2 (5 bases). V gave up 4 bases and J gave up 4 bases, with 14 bases separating them. Per germline, CDR1 SGHRS and CDR2 YFSETQ. This CDR3 region has 15 residues. Here the CDR3 reads CASSSTSGPTGELFF. CDR3 nucleotide sequence: TGCGCCAGCAGCAGCACCAGCGGCCCCACCGGGGAGCTGTTTTTT.

Regarding this clone: This CDR3 is also generated by other DNA sequences in the sample. The V gene is TRBV7-8, the J gene TRBJ2-3; 12 bases map to TRBD2. The CDR3 consists of 16 residues. Germline CDR1 reads SGHVS; CDR2 reads FQNEAQ. V lost 6 bases, J lost 3 bases, and 7 bases stayed unmatched. CDR3 DNA: TGTGCCAGCAGTCGACTAGCGGGAGATGGGACAGATACGCAGTATTTT. Residues: CASSRLAGDGTDTQYF.

This chain joins TRBV19 and TRBJ2-7, with TRBD1 matching 11 bases. The germline V gene has CDR1 LNHDA and CDR2 SQIVND (reference sequence). V lost 8 bases, J lost 4 bases, and 4 bases stayed unmatched. The CDR3 has 13 residues. The CDR3 is CASAGTGGYEQYF. The CDR3 DNA is TGTGCCAGTGCCGGGACAGGGGGTTACGAGCAGTACTTC.

The chain recombines TRBV5-4 with TRBJ2-5, with TRBD1 matching 7 bases. This CDR3 region has 15 residues. Germline loops: CDR1 SGHNT, CDR2 YYREEE (reference sequence). Trimming removed 7 bases from V and 2 bases from J; junction bases left unmatched: 11. In DNA form, the CDR3 reads TGTGCCAGCTCAGACAGGGCAAGGGCGCAAGAGACCCAGTACTTC. This gives the protein CASSDRARAQETQYF.

This chain joins TRBV6-2 or TRBV6-3 and TRBJ1-5, with D possibly TRBD1 on 5 matching bases. Germline assignment: CDR1 MNHEY and CDR2 SVGEGT. CDR3 length: 17 residues. With 4 bases removed from V and 0 bases from J, the gap between germline ends came to 16 bases. DNA of the CDR3: TGTGCCAGCAGTTCAACCCCGGGACTGACTAGCAATCAGCCCCAGCATTTT. The encoded protein is CASSSTPGLTSNQPQHF.

This chain links TRBV7-9 with TRBJ2-7, with D possibly called TRBD1 or TRBD2 (5 bases each). V lost 8 bases to trimming and J lost 0 bases, with 8 bases between them. The CDR3 spans 12 residues. Germline assignment: CDR1 SEHNR and CDR2 FQNEAQ (reference sequence). This CDR3 reads CASRDDSYEQYF. CDR3 nucleotides: TGTGCCAGCCGGGACGACTCCTACGAGCAGTACTTC.

This chain links TRBV28 with TRBJ2-7; TRBD1 aligns across 7 bases. The CDR3 is made up of 14 amino acids. Trimming cost V 3 bases and J 2 bases; bases outside gene matches: 4. Germline-derived CDR1 and CDR2 are MDHEN and SYDVKM. The CDR3 DNA reads as TGTGCCAGCAGTTTGGTCGGGACAGCCTACGAGCAGTACTTC. Amino acid sequence: CASSLVGTAYEQYF.

This clone was seen once. This chain uses TRBV5-6 with TRBJ2-3; TRBD2 aligns across 7 bases. The germline CDR1 and CDR2 sequences are SGHDT and YYEEEE. The ends lost 6 bases at V and 1 base at J; junction bases unmatched: 11. CDR3 length: 16 residues. The chain's CDR3 is CASTAWGGYGTDTQYF. The DNA of the CDR3 is TGTGCCAGCACCGCCTGGGGGGGATACGGCACAGATACGCAGTATTTT. The whole variable domain, filled in from reference TRBV5-6 and TRBJ2-3, reads DAGVTQSPTHLIKTRGQQVTLRCSPKSGHDTVSWYQQALGQGPQFIFQYYEEEERQRGNFPDRFSGHQFPNYSSELNVNALLLGDSALYLCASTAWGGYGTDTQYFGPGTRLTVL.

The genes are TRBV10-3 and TRBJ2-5, with D possibly matching TRBD2 (6 bases). There are 12 residues in the CDR3. CDR1 and CDR2 from the germline V gene are ENHRY and SYGVKD. The V end lost 0 bases, the J end lost 9 bases, and 8 bases lay between the germline ends. The CDR3, as DNA: TGTGCCATCAGTGAGTCGAGGGAGGCCCAGTACTTC. Amino acid sequence: CAISESREAQYF.

This clone was counted once. The CDR3 loop is CASSQGGLAGLETQYF. The CDR3 DNA follows: TGCGCCAGCAGCCAAGGGGGACTAGCGGGACTAGAGACCCAGTACTTC. The V and J genes are TRBV4-1 and TRBJ2-5, with 13 positions matching TRBD2. Germline V gene lookup returns CDR1 MGHRA and CDR2 YSYEKL. Losses at the gene ends were 1 base for V and 4 bases for J; bases not matched to a gene: 3. The CDR3 sequence is 16 residues long.

V usage is TRBV28 and J usage is TRBJ2-1, with no clear D. This CDR3 contains 11 residues. Trimming cost V 3 bases and J 7 bases, with 4 bases left between them. CDR1 and CDR2 (germline): MDHEN, SYDVKM. For the CDR3, the DNA is TGTGCCAGCAGTTTTGTGAATGAGCAGTTCTTC. Translation: CASSFVNEQFF.

The chain carries TRBV9 and TRBJ2-1; TRBD2 is a possible D gene (6 bases). The CDR3 spans 15 residues. V was pared by 4 bases and J by 2 bases, with 13 bases between. In germline, CDR1 is SGDLS, CDR2 YYNGEE. CDR3 residues: CASSLSGTPYNEQFF. In DNA form, the CDR3 reads TGTGCCAGCAGCCTGTCCGGGACTCCCTACAATGAGCAGTTCTTC.

The chain links TRBV28 to TRBJ2-7; TRBD2 aligns across 13 bases. Germline V gene lookup returns CDR1 MDHEN and CDR2 SYDVKM. The trim removed 9 bases at V and 0 bases at J, leaving 11 bases unmatched. The length of the CDR3 is 17 residues. DNA for the CDR3: TGTGCCAGTCACGGACTAGCGGGAGCCCATAGCTCCTACGAGCAGTACTTC. Translated, it gives CASHGLAGAHSSYEQYF.

This rearrangement joins TRBV6-1 to TRBJ1-6; tentative D call: TRBD1 (5 bases). CDR1 MNHNS and CDR2 SASEGT come from the germline V gene. The germline V and J ends were trimmed by 6 bases and 6 bases, with 15 bases remaining between them. CDR3 length equals 15 residues. The DNA for the CDR3 is TGTGCCAGCAGACCAAACCAGGGACCTAATTCACCCCTCCACTTT. Its translation is CASRPNQGPNSPLHF.

The genes are TRBV7-2 and TRBJ2-7; D gene ambiguous. Germline CDR1 SGHTA, CDR2 FQGNSA. CDR3 length: 14 residues. Trimming removed 1 base at V and 2 bases at J, with 9 bases between. The CDR3 DNA follows: TGTGCCAGCAGCTTAGAGGGCACCACCTACGAGCAGTACTTC. Its protein product is CASSLEGTTYEQYF.

The chain is built from TRBV2 and TRBJ2-7, with a tentative D call TRBD1 (8 bases). Germline V gives CDR1 SNHLY, CDR2 FYNNEI. V gave up 9 bases and J gave up 3 bases, with 15 bases separating them. The CDR3 is 13 residues long. The CDR3 is CASRTGGVYEQYF. CDR3 DNA: TGTGCCAGTAGAACAGGGGGGGTCTACGAGCAGTACTTC.

This chain uses TRBV28 with TRBJ2-7; 11 bases are shared with TRBD2. Germline V gene data show CDR1 as MDHEN and CDR2 as SYDVKM. V was clipped by 3 bases and J by 7 bases; unmatched bases: 14. The CDR3 extends over 17 amino acids. CDR3 sequence: CASSLAGLAGGLREQYF. As DNA, the CDR3 is TGTGCCAGCAGTTTGGCAGGGCTAGCGGGAGGATTAAGGGAGCAGTACTTC.

CDR3 residues: CASSNRDYGYTF. DNA of the CDR3: TGTGCCAGTAGTAACAGGGACTATGGCTACACCTTC. The rearrangement links TRBV19 to TRBJ1-2; D possibly corresponds to TRBD1 (6 bases). Germline loops: CDR1 LNHDA, CDR2 SQIVND (reference sequence). The CDR3 spans 12 residues. V dropped 4 bases and J dropped 3 bases, with 6 bases sitting between them.

V is TRBV5-4 and J is TRBJ1-1, with D tentatively TRBD1 (5 bases). The CDR3 has 13 residues. Germline values: CDR1 SGHNT, CDR2 YYREEE (reference sequence). V was cut by 0 bases and J by 7 bases, with 10 bases left in between. CDR3 sequence: CASSLGPTDEAFF. In DNA form, the CDR3 reads TGTGCCAGCAGCTTGGGGCCGACAGATGAAGCTTTCTTT.

The gene calls are TRBV27 and TRBJ2-3; D might be TRBD2 (6 bases). The CDR3 runs 13 residues. The ends were cut back, 2 bases at V and 4 bases at J, with 7 bases in the middle. Germline lookup yields CDR1 MNHEY and CDR2 SMNVEV (reference sequence). CDR3 sequence: CASSLPSADTQYF. The DNA for the CDR3 is TGTGCCAGCAGTTTACCTAGCGCAGATACGCAGTATTTT.

This chain uses TRBV18 with TRBJ2-1; no clear D gene. Per the germline V gene, CDR1 is KGHSH and CDR2 is LQKENI. V was pared by 0 bases and J by 5 bases, with 8 bases between. The CDR3 covers 14 residues. Written as DNA, the CDR3 is TGTGCCAGCTCACCACCGGCTCCTAACAATGAGCAGTTCTTC. Its protein product is CASSPPAPNNEQFF.